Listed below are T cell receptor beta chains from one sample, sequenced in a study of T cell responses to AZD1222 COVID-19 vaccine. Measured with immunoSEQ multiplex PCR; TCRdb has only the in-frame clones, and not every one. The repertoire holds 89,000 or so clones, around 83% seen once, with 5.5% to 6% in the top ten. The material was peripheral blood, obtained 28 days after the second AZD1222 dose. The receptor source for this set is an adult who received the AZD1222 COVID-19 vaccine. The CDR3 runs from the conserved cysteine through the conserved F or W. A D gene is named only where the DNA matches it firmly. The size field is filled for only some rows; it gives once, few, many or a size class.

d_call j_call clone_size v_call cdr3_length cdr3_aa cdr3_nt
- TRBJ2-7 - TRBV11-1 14 CASGLRGSNYEQYF TGTGCCAGCGGTTTAAGGGGGTCTAACTACGAGCAGTACTTC
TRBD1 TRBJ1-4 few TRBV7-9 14 CASSLDRGNEKLFF TGTGCCAGCAGCCTAGACAGGGGTAATGAAAAACTGTTTTTT
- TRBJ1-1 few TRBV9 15 CASSVAAGRNTEAFF TGTGCCAGCAGCGTAGCCGCAGGGAGGAACACTGAAGCTTTCTTT
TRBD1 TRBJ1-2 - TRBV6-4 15 CASSAGTGLAYGYTF TGTGCCAGCAGTGCCGGGACAGGGCTGGCCTATGGCTACACCTTC
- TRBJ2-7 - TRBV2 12 CASSGDKSEQYF TGTGCCAGCAGTGGGGACAAATCCGAGCAGTACTTC
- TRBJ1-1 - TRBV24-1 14 CATSEGGVNTEAFF TGTGCCACCAGTGAGGGGGGAGTGAACACTGAAGCTTTCTTT
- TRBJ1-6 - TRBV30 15 CAWSVGGRLNSPLHF TGTGCCTGGAGTGTGGGAGGCAGGCTCAATTCACCCCTCCACTTT
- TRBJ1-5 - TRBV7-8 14 CASSPRQSNQPQHF TGTGCCAGCAGCCCGAGACAGTCTAATCAGCCCCAGCATTTT
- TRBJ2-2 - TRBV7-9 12 CAGRGSTGELFF TGTGCGGGCCGGGGAAGCACCGGGGAGCTGTTTTTT
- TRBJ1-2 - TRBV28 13 CASSLRRPYGYTF TGTGCCAGCAGTTTACGGCGACCCTATGGCTACACCTTC
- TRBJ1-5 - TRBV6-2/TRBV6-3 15 CASTPRGARGQPQHF TGTGCCAGCACCCCCCGGGGGGCTCGTGGTCAGCCCCAGCATTTT
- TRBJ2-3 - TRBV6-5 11 CASTQGGNRYF TGTGCCAGCACCCAGGGTGGGAATCGGTATTTT
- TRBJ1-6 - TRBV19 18 CASSMQQGLGYYNSPLHF TGTGCCAGTAGTATGCAACAAGGATTGGGGTACTATAATTCACCCCTCCACTTT
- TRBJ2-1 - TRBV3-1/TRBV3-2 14 CASSPTGGGHEQFF TGTGCCAGCAGCCCCACCGGCGGGGGCCATGAGCAGTTCTTC
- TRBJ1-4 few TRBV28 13 CASTRDPNEKLFF TGTGCCAGCACCCGGGACCCTAATGAAAAACTGTTTTTT
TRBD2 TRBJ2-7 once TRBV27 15 CASSFSGASSYEQYF TGTGCCAGCAGTTTTAGCGGGGCGAGCTCCTACGAGCAGTACTTC
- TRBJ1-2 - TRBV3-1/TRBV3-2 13 CAAGRARGYGYTF TGTGCCGCTGGTCGGGCCCGAGGCTATGGCTACACCTTC
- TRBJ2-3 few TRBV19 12 CASSIRAGPQYF TGTGCCAGTAGTATAAGGGCAGGTCCTCAGTATTTT
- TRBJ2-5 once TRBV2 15 CASSGLRGGYETQYF TGTGCCAGCAGCGGGCTGCGGGGCGGGTATGAGACCCAGTACTTC
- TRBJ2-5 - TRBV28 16 CASSLRIGGACETQYF TGTGCCAGCAGTCTCCGAATTGGGGGGGCGTGTGAGACCCAGTACTTC
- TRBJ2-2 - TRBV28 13 CASIHPGSGELFF TGTGCCAGCATCCATCCAGGGTCCGGGGAGCTGTTTTTT
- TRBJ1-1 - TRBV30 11 CAWSVKGGAFF TGTGCCTGGAGTGTGAAAGGGGGAGCTTTCTTT
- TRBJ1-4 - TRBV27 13 CASSLAGFGKLFF TGTGCCAGCAGTTTAGCCGGGTTTGGAAAACTGTTTTTT
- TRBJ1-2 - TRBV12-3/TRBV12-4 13 CASSLTLNYGYTF TGTGCCAGCAGTTTGACACTTAACTATGGCTACACCTTC
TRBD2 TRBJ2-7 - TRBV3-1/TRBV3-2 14 CASKHTSGRAEQYF TGTGCCAGCAAGCACACTAGCGGGAGGGCCGAGCAGTACTTC
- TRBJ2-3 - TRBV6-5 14 CASRGAPSTDTQYF TGTGCCAGCAGGGGGGCCCCGAGCACAGATACGCAGTATTTT
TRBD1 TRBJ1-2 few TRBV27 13 CASSPTGGYGYTF TGTGCCAGCAGTCCGACAGGGGGATATGGCTACACCTTC
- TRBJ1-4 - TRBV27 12 CASPPGVEKLFF TGTGCCAGCCCCCCCGGGGTTGAAAAACTGTTTTTT
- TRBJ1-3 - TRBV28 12 CASRTSGNTIYF TGTGCCAGCAGAACCTCTGGAAACACCATATATTTT
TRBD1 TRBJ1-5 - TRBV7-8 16 CASSASGGAGGQPQHF TGTGCCAGCAGCGCCTCAGGGGGCGCTGGCGGTCAGCCCCAGCATTTT
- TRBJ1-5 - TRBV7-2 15 CASSLGLYSNQPQHF TGTGCCAGCAGCTTAGGTTTGTATAGCAATCAGCCCCAGCATTTT
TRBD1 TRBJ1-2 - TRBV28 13 CASSPQGNYGYTF TGTGCCAGCAGCCCACAGGGGAACTATGGCTACACCTTC